This is a list of T cell receptor beta chains from one sample in a study of T cell responses to AZD1222 COVID-19 vaccine. Sequenced by immunoSEQ multiplex PCR; TCRdb stores in-frame clones only, minus some. Of roughly 150,000 clones detected, nearly 95% appear once; the ten largest clones hold roughly 2.2%. Material: peripheral blood, obtained on day 0 of AZD1222 vaccination. Every receptor here comes from an adult in good health. CDR3s include the opening cysteine and the closing phenylalanine or tryptophan. D genes are given only for firm matches. The size entry is marked missing in some rows and otherwise reads once, few, many or a size class.

.	13	TRBV3-1/TRBV3-2	.	TRBJ1-3	CASSQGDGNTIYF	TGTGCCAGCAGCCAAGGGGATGGAAACACCATATATTTT
TRBD1	15	TRBV5-5	.	TRBJ1-2	CASSPRTGGQHGYTF	TGTGCCAGCAGCCCCCGGACAGGGGGGCAACATGGCTACACCTTC
.	13	TRBV7-9	.	TRBJ2-1	CASTTPSYNEQFF	TGTGCCAGCACCACCCCCTCCTACAATGAGCAGTTCTTC
.	14	TRBV11-2	.	TRBJ1-2	CASSFSGVELGYTF	TGTGCCAGCAGCTTTTCAGGGGTCGAGCTTGGCTACACCTTC
.	14	TRBV5-4	.	TRBJ1-3	CASSSSFSGNTIYF	TGTGCCAGCAGCAGCAGCTTCTCTGGAAACACCATATATTTT
.	15	TRBV18	.	TRBJ1-6	CASSREPSSNSPLHF	TGTGCCAGCTCCAGGGAGCCCTCCTCCAATTCACCCCTCCACTTT
.	10	TRBV6-5	.	TRBJ2-7	CASGPYEQYF	TGTGCCAGCGGTCCCTACGAGCAGTACTTC
.	14	TRBV28	.	TRBJ2-2	CASLRRGLTGELFF	TGTGCCAGCCTGAGGCGGGGGCTCACCGGGGAGCTGTTTTTT
TRBD2	16	TRBV7-9	.	TRBJ2-2	CASSLVSGGVTGELFF	TGTGCCAGCAGCTTAGTTTCCGGGGGGGTCACCGGGGAGCTGTTTTTT
.	14	TRBV6-5	.	TRBJ2-7	CASSYSMGSYEQYF	TGTGCCAGCAGTTACTCGATGGGGTCCTACGAGCAGTACTTC
.	16	TRBV6-5	.	TRBJ1-4	CASSYSSAAANEKLFF	TGTGCCAGCAGTTACTCGTCGGCGGCGGCTAATGAAAAACTGTTTTTT
TRBD1	14	TRBV7-3	.	TRBJ2-7	CASAPGQGAYEQYF	TGTGCCAGCGCCCCGGGACAGGGGGCCTACGAGCAGTACTTC
.	11	TRBV2	once	TRBJ2-7	CASSEDSEQYF	TGTGCCAGCAGTGAGGACAGCGAGCAGTACTTC
.	12	TRBV28	.	TRBJ1-5	CACTGSDQPQHF	TGTGCCTGTACAGGGTCGGATCAGCCCCAGCATTTT
TRBD1	14	TRBV3-1/TRBV3-2	.	TRBJ1-1	CASSPRGQNTEAFF	TGTGCCAGCAGCCCCAGGGGGCAGAACACTGAAGCTTTCTTT
.	13	TRBV5-1	.	TRBJ1-4	CASSRGEREKLFF	TGCGCCAGCAGCAGGGGCGAGCGTGAAAAACTGTTTTTT
TRBD1	14	TRBV6-2/TRBV6-3	.	TRBJ1-2	CASSPNGGQTGYTF	TGTGCCAGCAGTCCGAATGGGGGACAGACTGGCTACACCTTC
.	13	TRBV5-1	.	TRBJ1-1	CASSLKVNTEAFF	TGCGCCAGCAGCTTGAAGGTTAACACTGAAGCTTTCTTT
TRBD1	12	TRBV5-1	.	TRBJ1-2	CASSNRQGSYTF	TGCGCCAGCAGCAACCGACAGGGGAGTTACACCTTC
.	14	TRBV4-1	.	TRBJ2-1	CASSPAGPTNEQFF	TGCGCCAGCAGCCCCGCCGGGCCCACCAATGAGCAGTTCTTC
TRBD2	15	TRBV9	.	TRBJ2-7	CASSVGGSNFYEQYF	TGTGCCAGCAGCGTAGGCGGGAGCAACTTTTACGAGCAGTACTTC
.	11	TRBV20-1	.	TRBJ1-1	CSAREFTEAFF	TGCAGTGCTAGGGAATTCACTGAAGCTTTCTTT
TRBD1	14	TRBV7-3	.	TRBJ2-2	CASSTGQGVGELFF	TGTGCCAGCAGCACGGGACAGGGGGTCGGGGAGCTGTTTTTT
TRBD1	14	TRBV2	.	TRBJ1-2	CASRRGQRVYGYTF	TGTGCCAGCAGGAGGGGACAGCGAGTCTATGGCTACACCTTC
.	12	TRBV6-2/TRBV6-3	.	TRBJ2-5	CASSYVAQTQYF	TGTGCCAGCAGTTATGTGGCACAGACCCAGTACTTC
.	14	TRBV19	once	TRBJ1-2	CASSGRGVEGGYTF	TGTGCCAGTTCCGGCCGAGGGGTGGAAGGCGGCTACACCTTC
TRBD1	14	TRBV5-4	.	TRBJ1-6	CASSLYRGDSPLHF	TGTGCCAGCAGCTTGTACAGGGGGGATTCACCCCTCCACTTT
.	12	TRBV2	.	TRBJ2-7	CASCQDVFEQYF	TGTGCCAGCTGTCAGGACGTTTTCGAGCAGTACTTC
TRBD1	14	TRBV7-9	.	TRBJ2-5	CASSSSGTAETQYF	TGTGCCAGCAGCTCTTCCGGGACAGCAGAGACCCAGTACTTC
.	13	TRBV5-1	.	TRBJ1-3	CASTTGTGNTIYF	TGCGCCAGCACGACGGGGACTGGAAACACCATATATTTT
.	11	TRBV19	.	TRBJ2-2	CASSATGELFF	TGTGCCAGTAGTGCGACCGGGGAGCTGTTTTTT
TRBD1	15	TRBV5-1	.	TRBJ1-2	CASSSRQGWNYGYTF	TGCGCCAGCAGCTCAAGACAGGGTTGGAACTATGGCTACACCTTC
TRBD1	16	TRBV4-3	once	TRBJ1-2	CASSQDRGGTGYGYTF	TGCGCCAGCAGCCAAGACAGGGGGGGGACAGGGTATGGCTACACCTTC
TRBD1	13	TRBV12-3/TRBV12-4	.	TRBJ2-1	CASSPTGENEQFF	TGTGCTAGCAGTCCTACAGGGGAAAATGAGCAGTTCTTC
TRBD1	15	TRBV6-5	.	TRBJ1-1	CASNYYGTGNTEAFF	TGTGCCAGCAATTATTACGGGACAGGGAACACTGAAGCTTTCTTT
.	13	TRBV19	.	TRBJ1-5	CASNVGSNQPQHF	TGTGCCAGTAACGTCGGGAGCAATCAGCCCCAGCATTTT
TRBD1	15	TRBV5-6	.	TRBJ1-5	CASSSLGQPDQPQHF	TGTGCCAGCAGCTCACTGGGACAGCCCGATCAGCCCCAGCATTTT
.	15	TRBV9	.	TRBJ1-3	CASSVEPDPGNTIYF	TGTGCCAGCAGCGTAGAGCCGGATCCTGGAAACACCATATATTTT
TRBD1	15	TRBV19	once	TRBJ1-2	CASSTPTGLNYGYTF	TGTGCCAGTAGTACACCGACAGGGTTAAACTATGGCTACACCTTC
.	14	TRBV27	.	TRBJ1-1	CASSLLGPGTEAFF	TGTGCCAGCAGTTTATTAGGACCGGGCACTGAAGCTTTCTTT
.	15	TRBV19	.	TRBJ2-4	CASSPRPGYKNIQYF	TGTGCCAGTAGCCCCAGGCCAGGTTACAAAAACATTCAGTACTTC
TRBD1	15	TRBV5-4	.	TRBJ2-7	CASSISGGPTYEQYF	TGTGCCAGCAGCATCTCAGGGGGCCCAACCTACGAGCAGTACTTC
TRBD1	16	TRBV18	.	TRBJ1-6	CASSPTGDKLNSPLHF	TGTGCCAGCTCACCCACAGGGGACAAACTTAATTCACCCCTCCACTTT
.	17	TRBV11-2	.	TRBJ2-3	CASSLAAGAFSTDTQYF	TGTGCCAGCAGCTTAGCGGCTGGGGCGTTTAGCACAGATACGCAGTATTTT
.	16	TRBV5-1	.	TRBJ2-1	CASSTDTRSSYNEQFF	TGCGCCAGCAGCACGGACACAAGAAGCTCCTACAATGAGCAGTTCTTC
.	15	TRBV7-9	.	TRBJ1-4	CASSLEGTTNEKLFF	TGTGCCAGCAGCTTGGAGGGAACAACTAATGAAAAACTGTTTTTT
TRBD1	14	TRBV4-3	.	TRBJ1-6	CASSLGTAASPLHF	TGCGCCAGCAGCCTAGGGACAGCCGCATCACCCCTCCACTTT
.	14	TRBV11-3	.	TRBJ2-2	CASSLGGSHGELFF	TGTGCCAGCAGCTTAGGGGGGAGCCACGGGGAGCTGTTTTTT
TRBD1	14	TRBV2	.	TRBJ1-6	CASRTGTEASPLHF	TGTGCCAGCAGGACCGGGACAGAGGCGTCACCCCTCCACTTT
TRBD2	13	TRBV19	.	TRBJ2-7	CASSSGLASEQYF	TGTGCCAGTAGTTCGGGACTAGCGAGTGAGCAGTACTTC
TRBD1	15	TRBV7-9	.	TRBJ1-5	CASSFGGGGNQPQHF	TGTGCCAGCAGCTTTGGAGGGGGCGGCAATCAGCCCCAGCATTTT
TRBD1	15	TRBV14	.	TRBJ1-2	CASSQAPDRPYGYTF	TGTGCCAGCAGCCAAGCCCCGGACAGGCCCTATGGCTACACCTTC
TRBD1	13	TRBV15	.	TRBJ1-4	CATRQGADEKLFF	TGTGCCACTAGACAGGGGGCGGATGAAAAACTGTTTTTT
TRBD1	16	TRBV3-1/TRBV3-2	.	TRBJ1-4	CASSQGGGTGNEKLFF	TGTGCCAGCAGCCAAGGTGGAGGGACAGGGAATGAAAAACTGTTTTTT
TRBD1	13	TRBV30	.	TRBJ1-5	CAWSGQGNQPQHF	TGTGCCTGGAGTGGACAGGGAAATCAGCCCCAGCATTTT
.	13	TRBV5-1	.	TRBJ2-7	CASSLDISYEQYF	TGCGCCAGCAGCTTGGACATATCCTACGAGCAGTACTTC